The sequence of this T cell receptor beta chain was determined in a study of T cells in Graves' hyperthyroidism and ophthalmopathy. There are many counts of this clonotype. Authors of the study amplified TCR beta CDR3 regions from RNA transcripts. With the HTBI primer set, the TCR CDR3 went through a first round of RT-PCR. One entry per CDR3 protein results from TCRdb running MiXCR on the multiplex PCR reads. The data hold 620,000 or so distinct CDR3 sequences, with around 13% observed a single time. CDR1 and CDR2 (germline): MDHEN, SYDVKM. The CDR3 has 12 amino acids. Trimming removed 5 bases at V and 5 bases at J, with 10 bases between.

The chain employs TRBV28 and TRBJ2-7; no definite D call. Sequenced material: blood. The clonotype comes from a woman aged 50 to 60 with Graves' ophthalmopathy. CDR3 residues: CASSPRFHEQYF. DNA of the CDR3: TGTGCCAGCAGTCCCCGTTTCCACGAGCAGTACTTC.